This TCR beta chain stems from a study of Tregs in tolerant kidney transplant recipients. Study overall: Sorting of CD4+CD25+CD127- cells followed approximately 3-day belatacept mixed lymphocyte reactions, sometimes with roughly five-day graft donor restimulation. Recipient cells were told from donor cells by antibody staining. Study conclusions and caveats: Few patients were studied, so findings need validation in larger groups. The most relevant donor-specific Treg TCRbeta repertoire apparently came from expansion with activated donor B cells.

V was shortened by 0 bases and J by 1 base, with 14 bases between the two germline ends. The CDR3 is 17 amino acids. Per the germline V gene, CDR1 is SGDLS and CDR2 is YYNGEE. Notes on this clone: Its antigen is unidentified.

Method: immunoSEQ multiplex PCR; TCRdb's copy keeps in-frame clones and lacks some. Among roughly 16,000 clones listed, around 55% were seen once. The sample consisted of Tregs from blood cultured with allogeneic cells. This clonotype originated in a human donor in good health. This chain uses TRBV9 with TRBJ1-3; perhaps TRBD1 as D (5 bases). CDR3 protein: CASSVDPRERSGNTIYF. The DNA for the CDR3 is TGTGCCAGCAGCGTAGATCCCAGGGAGAGGTCTGGAAACACCATATATTTT.